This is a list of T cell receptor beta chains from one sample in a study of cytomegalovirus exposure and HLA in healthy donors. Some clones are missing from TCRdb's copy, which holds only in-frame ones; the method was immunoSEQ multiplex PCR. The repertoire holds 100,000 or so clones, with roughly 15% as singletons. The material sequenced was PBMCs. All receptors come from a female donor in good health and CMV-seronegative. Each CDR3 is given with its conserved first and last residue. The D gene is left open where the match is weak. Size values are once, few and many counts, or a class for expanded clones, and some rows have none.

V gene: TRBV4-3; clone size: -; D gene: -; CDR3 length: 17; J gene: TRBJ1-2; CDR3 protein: CASSQDSPGAANYGYTF; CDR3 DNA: TGCGCCAGCAGCCAAGATAGCCCAGGGGCAGCTAACTATGGCTACACCTTC
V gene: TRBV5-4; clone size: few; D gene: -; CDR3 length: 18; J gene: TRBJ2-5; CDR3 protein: CASSLGLEGSLYQETQYF; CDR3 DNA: TGTGCCAGCAGCTTGGGGTTGGAGGGTTCGCTGTACCAAGAGACCCAGTACTTC
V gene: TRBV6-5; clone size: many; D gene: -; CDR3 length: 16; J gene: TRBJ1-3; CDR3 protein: CASSYSGTVSGNTIYF; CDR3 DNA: TGTGCCAGCAGTTACTCGGGCACGGTCTCTGGAAACACCATATATTTT
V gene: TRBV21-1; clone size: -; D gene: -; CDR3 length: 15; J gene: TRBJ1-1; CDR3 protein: CASDRGTGMNTEAFF; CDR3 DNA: TGTGCCAGCGACAGGGGGACAGGGATGAACACTGAAGCTTTCTTT
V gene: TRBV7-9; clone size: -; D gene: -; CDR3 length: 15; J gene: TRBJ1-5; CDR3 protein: CASSPEGGANQPQHF; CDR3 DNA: TGTGCCAGCAGCCCCGAGGGGGGGGCGAATCAGCCCCAGCATTTT
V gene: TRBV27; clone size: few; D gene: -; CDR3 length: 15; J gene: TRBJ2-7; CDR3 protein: CASSLKSSVIYEQYF; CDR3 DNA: TGTGCCAGCAGTTTAAAATCTAGCGTCATTTACGAGCAGTACTTC
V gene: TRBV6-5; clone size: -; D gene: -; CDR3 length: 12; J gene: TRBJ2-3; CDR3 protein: CASSSTTDTQYF; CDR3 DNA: TGTGCCAGCAGTTCTACCACGGATACGCAGTATTTT
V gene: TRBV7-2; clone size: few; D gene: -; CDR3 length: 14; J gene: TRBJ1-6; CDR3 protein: CASNEQGMNSPLHF; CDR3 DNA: TGTGCCAGCAACGAACAGGGCATGAATTCACCCCTCCACTTT
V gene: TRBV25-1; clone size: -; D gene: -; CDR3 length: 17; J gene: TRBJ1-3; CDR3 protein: CASSEYEGWHSGNTIYF; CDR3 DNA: TGTGCCAGCAGTGAATATGAGGGTTGGCACTCTGGAAACACCATATATTTT
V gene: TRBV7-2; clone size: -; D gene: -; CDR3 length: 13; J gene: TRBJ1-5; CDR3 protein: CASSFGVNQPQHF; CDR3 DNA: TGTGCCAGCAGCTTCGGGGTCAATCAGCCCCAGCATTTT
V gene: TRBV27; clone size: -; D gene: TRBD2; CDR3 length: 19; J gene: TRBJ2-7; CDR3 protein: CASSLYSGGRANSAYEQYF; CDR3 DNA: TGTGCCAGCAGTTTATATTCGGGCGGGAGGGCAAATTCAGCCTACGAGCAGTACTTC
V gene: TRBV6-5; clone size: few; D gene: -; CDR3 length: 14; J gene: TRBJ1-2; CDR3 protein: CASRPPGVVYGYTF; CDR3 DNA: TGTGCCAGCAGGCCCCCAGGGGTGGTCTATGGCTACACCTTC
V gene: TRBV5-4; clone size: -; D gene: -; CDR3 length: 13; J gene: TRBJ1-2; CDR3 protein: CASSLERGDGYTF; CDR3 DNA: TGTGCCAGCAGCTTGGAACGGGGGGATGGCTACACCTTC
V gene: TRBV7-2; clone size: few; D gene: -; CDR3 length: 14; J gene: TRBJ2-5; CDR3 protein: CASCDRRGQETQYF; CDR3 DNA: TGTGCCAGCTGCGACAGGCGAGGGCAAGAGACCCAGTACTTC
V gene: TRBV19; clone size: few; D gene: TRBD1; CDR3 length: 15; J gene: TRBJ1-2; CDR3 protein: CASMRTGNGGYGYTF; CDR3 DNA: TGTGCCAGTATGCGGACAGGTAATGGTGGCTATGGCTACACCTTC
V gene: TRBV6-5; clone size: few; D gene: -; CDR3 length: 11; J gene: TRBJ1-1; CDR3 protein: CASRGNTEAFF; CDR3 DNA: TGTGCCAGCCGGGGGAACACTGAAGCTTTCTTT
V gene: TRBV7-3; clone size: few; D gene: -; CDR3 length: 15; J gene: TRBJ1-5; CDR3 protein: CASSLWGGGNQPQHF; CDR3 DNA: TGTGCCAGCAGCTTATGGGGAGGGGGCAATCAGCCCCAGCATTTT
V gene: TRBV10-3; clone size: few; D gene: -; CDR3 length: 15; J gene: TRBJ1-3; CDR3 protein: CAISGGPRSGNTIYF; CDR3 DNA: TGTGCCATCAGTGGAGGCCCAAGATCTGGAAACACCATATATTTT
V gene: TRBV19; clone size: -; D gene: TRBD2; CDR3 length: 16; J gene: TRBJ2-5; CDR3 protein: CASSITSGKDGETQYF; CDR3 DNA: TGTGCCAGTAGTATAACTAGCGGGAAGGACGGAGAGACCCAGTACTTC
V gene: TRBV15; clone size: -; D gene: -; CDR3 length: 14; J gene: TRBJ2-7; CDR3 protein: CATSRDPTYYEQYF; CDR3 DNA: TGTGCCACCAGCAGAGACCCGACTTACTACGAGCAGTACTTC
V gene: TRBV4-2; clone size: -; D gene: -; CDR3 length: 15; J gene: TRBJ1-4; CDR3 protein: CASSRETVTNEKLFF; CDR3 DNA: TGTGCCAGCAGCCGAGAGACAGTGACTAATGAAAAACTGTTTTTT
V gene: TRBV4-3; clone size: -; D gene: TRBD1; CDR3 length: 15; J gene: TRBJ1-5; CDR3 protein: CASSQDYRGYQPQHF; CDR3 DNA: TGCGCCAGCAGCCAAGATTACAGGGGGTATCAGCCCCAGCATTTT
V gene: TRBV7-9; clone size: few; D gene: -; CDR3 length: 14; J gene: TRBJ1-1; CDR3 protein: CASSLEGGATEAFF; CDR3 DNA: TGTGCCAGCAGCTTAGAAGGCGGGGCTACTGAAGCTTTCTTT
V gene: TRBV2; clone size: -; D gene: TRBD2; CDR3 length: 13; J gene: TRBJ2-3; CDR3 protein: CASVRLAVDTQYF; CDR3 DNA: TGTGCCAGCGTTCGGCTAGCGGTTGATACGCAGTATTTT
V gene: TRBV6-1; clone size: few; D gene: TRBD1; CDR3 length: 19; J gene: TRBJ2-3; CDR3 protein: CASSEARRRGQGVLDTQYF; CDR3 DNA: TGTGCCAGCAGTGAAGCAAGGAGACGCGGACAGGGTGTATTAGATACGCAGTATTTT
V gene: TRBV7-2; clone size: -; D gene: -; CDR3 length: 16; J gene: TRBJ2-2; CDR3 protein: CASSLLAATNTGELFF; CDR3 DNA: TGTGCCAGCAGCTTACTCGCGGCTACGAACACCGGGGAGCTGTTTTTT
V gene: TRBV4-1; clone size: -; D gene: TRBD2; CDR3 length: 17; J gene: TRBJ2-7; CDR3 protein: CASSQGLAGGFRDEQYF; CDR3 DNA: TGCGCCAGCAGCCAAGGGCTAGCGGGAGGGTTTAGGGACGAGCAGTACTTC
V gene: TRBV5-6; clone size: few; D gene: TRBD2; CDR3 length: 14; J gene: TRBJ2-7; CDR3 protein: CASSWDGLGYEQYF; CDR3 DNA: TGTGCCAGCAGCTGGGACGGACTAGGGTACGAGCAGTACTTC
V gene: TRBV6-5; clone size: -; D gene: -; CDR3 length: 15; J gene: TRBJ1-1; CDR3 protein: CASSYDIQGITEAFF; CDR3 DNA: TGTGCCAGCAGTTACGATATACAGGGTATCACTGAAGCTTTCTTT
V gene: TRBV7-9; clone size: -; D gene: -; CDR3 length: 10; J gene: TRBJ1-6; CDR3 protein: CASGLAPLHF; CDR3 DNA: TGTGCCAGCGGTCTAGCACCCCTCCACTTT
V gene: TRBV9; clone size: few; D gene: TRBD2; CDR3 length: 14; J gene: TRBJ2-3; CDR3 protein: CASSVGLAGDTQYF; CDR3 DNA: TGTGCCAGCAGCGTAGGACTAGCGGGGGATACGCAGTATTTT
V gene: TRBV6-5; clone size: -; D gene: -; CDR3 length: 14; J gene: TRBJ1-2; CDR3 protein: CASSSAAANYGYTF; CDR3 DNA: TGTGCCAGCAGTAGCGCGGCGGCTAACTATGGCTACACCTTC
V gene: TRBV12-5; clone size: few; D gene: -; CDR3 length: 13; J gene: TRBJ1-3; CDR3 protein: CASGSGAGNTIYF; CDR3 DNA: TGTGCTAGTGGTTCCGGGGCTGGAAACACCATATATTTT
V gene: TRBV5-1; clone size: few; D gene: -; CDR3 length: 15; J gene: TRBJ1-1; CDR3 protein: CASSLAGTVNTEAFF; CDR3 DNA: TGCGCCAGCAGCTTGGCAGGCACCGTGAACACTGAAGCTTTCTTT
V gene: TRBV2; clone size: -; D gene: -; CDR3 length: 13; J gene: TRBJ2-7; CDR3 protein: CASGGVFSYEQYF; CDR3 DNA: TGTGCCAGTGGAGGGGTGTTCTCCTACGAGCAGTACTTC
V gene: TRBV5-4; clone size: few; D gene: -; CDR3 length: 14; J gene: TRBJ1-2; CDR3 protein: CASSNRGLDYGYTF; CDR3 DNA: TGTGCCAGCAGCAACCGGGGATTGGACTATGGCTACACCTTC
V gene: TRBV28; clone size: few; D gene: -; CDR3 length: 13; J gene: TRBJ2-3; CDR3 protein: CASSLSLAWTQYF; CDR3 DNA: TGTGCCAGCAGTTTGTCCCTAGCGTGGACGCAGTATTTT
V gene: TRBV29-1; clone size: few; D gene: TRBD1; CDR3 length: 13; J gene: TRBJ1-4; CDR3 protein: CSVEGAEGEKLFF; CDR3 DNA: TGCAGCGTAGAGGGGGCAGAAGGGGAAAAACTGTTTTTT
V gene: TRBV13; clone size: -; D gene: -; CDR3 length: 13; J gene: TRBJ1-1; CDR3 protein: CARSLELTTEAFF; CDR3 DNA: TGTGCCAGAAGCTTGGAGCTAACCACTGAAGCTTTCTTT
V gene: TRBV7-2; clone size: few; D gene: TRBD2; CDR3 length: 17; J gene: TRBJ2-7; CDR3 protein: CASSPRTSGRGSYEQYF; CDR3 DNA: TGTGCCAGCAGCCCAAGGACTAGCGGGAGGGGCTCCTACGAGCAGTACTTC
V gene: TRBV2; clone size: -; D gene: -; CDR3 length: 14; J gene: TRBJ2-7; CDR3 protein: CASNLQRSSYEQYF; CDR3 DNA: TGTGCCAGCAACCTACAGAGATCTTCCTACGAGCAGTACTTC
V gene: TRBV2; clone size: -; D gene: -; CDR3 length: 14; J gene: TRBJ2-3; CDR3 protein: CASSKSRTADTQYF; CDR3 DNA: TGTGCCAGCAGTAAAAGCCGGACAGCAGATACGCAGTATTTT
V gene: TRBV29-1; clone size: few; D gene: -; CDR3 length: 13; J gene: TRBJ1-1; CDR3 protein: CSVVLGTTTEAFF; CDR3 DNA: TGCAGCGTTGTTCTCGGGACAACCACTGAAGCTTTCTTT
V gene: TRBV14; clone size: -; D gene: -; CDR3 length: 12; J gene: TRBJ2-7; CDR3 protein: CASSRNSYEQYF; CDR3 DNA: TGTGCCAGCAGCCGTAATTCCTACGAGCAGTACTTC
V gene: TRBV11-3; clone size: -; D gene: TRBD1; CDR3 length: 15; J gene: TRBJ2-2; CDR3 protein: CASSFLGQDTGELFF; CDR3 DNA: TGTGCCAGCAGCTTCCTGGGACAGGACACCGGGGAGCTGTTTTTT
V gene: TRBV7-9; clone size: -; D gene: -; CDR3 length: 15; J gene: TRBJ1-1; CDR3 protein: CASSFLATGNTEAFF; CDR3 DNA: TGTGCCAGCAGCTTTTTGGCGACAGGGAACACTGAAGCTTTCTTT
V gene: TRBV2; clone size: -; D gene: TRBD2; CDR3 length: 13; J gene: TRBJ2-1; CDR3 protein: CARGLAGNNEQFF; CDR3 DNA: TGTGCCAGGGGACTAGCGGGGAACAATGAGCAGTTCTTC
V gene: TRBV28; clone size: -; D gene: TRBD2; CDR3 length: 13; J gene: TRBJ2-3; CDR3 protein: CASNRGDTDTQYF; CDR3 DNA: TGTGCCAGCAACCGGGGGGACACAGATACGCAGTATTTT
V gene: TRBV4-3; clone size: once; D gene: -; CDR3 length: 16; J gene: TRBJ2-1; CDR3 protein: CASSQAARGGYNEQFF; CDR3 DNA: TGCGCCAGCAGCCAGGCGGCTAGGGGGGGGTACAATGAGCAGTTCTTC
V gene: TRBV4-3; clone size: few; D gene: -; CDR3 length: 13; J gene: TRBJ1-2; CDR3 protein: CASSPSWTGGYTF; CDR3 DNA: TGCGCCAGCAGCCCTTCATGGACGGGGGGCTACACCTTC
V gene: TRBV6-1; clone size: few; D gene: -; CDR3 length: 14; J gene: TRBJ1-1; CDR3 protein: CASSATGLGTEAFF; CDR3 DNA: TGTGCCAGCAGTGCAACAGGGCTCGGCACTGAAGCTTTCTTT
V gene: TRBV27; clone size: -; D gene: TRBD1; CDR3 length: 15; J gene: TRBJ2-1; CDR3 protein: CASSSRDRVRNEQFF; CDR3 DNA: TGTGCCAGCAGTTCCCGGGACAGGGTGAGGAATGAGCAGTTCTTC
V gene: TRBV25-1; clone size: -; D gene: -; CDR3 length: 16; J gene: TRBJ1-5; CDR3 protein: CASSGSGQGGFQPQHF; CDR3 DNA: -
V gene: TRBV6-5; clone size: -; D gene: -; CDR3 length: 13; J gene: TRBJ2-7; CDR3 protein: CASSSPTRHEQYF; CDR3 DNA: TGTGCCAGCAGCTCCCCGACGAGGCACGAGCAGTACTTC
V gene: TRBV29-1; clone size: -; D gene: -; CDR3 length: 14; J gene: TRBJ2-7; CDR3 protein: CSVDIQGLSYEQYF; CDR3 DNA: TGCAGCGTTGATATACAGGGTCTGTCCTACGAGCAGTACTTC
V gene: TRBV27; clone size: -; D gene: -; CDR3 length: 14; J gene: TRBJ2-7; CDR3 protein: CASKLSGWSYEQYF; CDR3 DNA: TGTGCCAGCAAGTTGTCCGGGTGGTCCTACGAGCAGTACTTC